These T cell receptor beta chains were read from a single sample in a study of T-cell memory formation after mild COVID-19. TCRdb re-derived calls from the 5' RACE reads in MiXCR, one entry per CDR3 protein. The repertoire has tens of thousands of distinct CDR3 sequences, over 6.5% of them found once; the top ten carry less than 0.95%. Source material: PBMCs or a T cell subset sorted from them (not recorded which). These receptors all stem from an adult who had mild COVID-19 (a few samples of this study predate the infection). Cell type and time point are not known. CDR3s leave out the opening cysteine and the closing phenylalanine or tryptophan.

>TRBJ1-6|TRBV4-3
ASSPDLNNSPLH
>TRBJ2-1|TRBV12-3/TRBV12-4
ASSWGQSSSYNEQF
>TRBJ2-7|TRBV5-5
ASSSKAGGSSYEQY
>TRBJ1-1|TRBV7-9
ASSSTGPRGAF
>TRBJ2-7|TRBV12-3/TRBV12-4
ASKGTSGSYEQY
>TRBJ1-1|TRBV4-1
ASSQDQGGQRNSEAF
>TRBJ2-5|TRBV5-1
ASHNPERAQETQY
>TRBJ1-5|TRBV5-8
ASSSGTYSNQPQH
>TRBJ1-2|TRBV6-2/TRBV6-3
ASKSGRYVDGYT
>TRBJ1-1|TRBV7-9
ASSIMNTEAF
>TRBJ1-5|TRBV7-2
ASSLGSGGNQPQH
>TRBJ1-6|TRBV4-1
ASSLGRTVRGSSPLH
>TRBJ2-1|TRBV5-4
ASSRTGDSSYNEQF
>TRBJ1-4|TRBV6-5
ASSYSSFEKLF
>TRBJ2-7|TRBV7-6
ASSLAGGTGTYEQY
>TRBJ2-2|TRBV7-6
ASSSQGGDPYTGELF
>TRBJ2-1|TRBV5-1
ASSLGGFDEQF
>TRBJ2-7|TRBV12-3/TRBV12-4
ASSLATAYEQY
>TRBJ1-2|TRBV20-1
SARNPGHPHGYT
>TRBJ2-7|TRBV3-1
ASSRSGGESYEQY
>TRBJ2-6|TRBV19
ASSFSGNSGANVLT
>TRBJ2-3|TRBV12-3/TRBV12-4
ASSLTSGTTDTQY
>TRBJ1-3|TRBV20-1
SAIARGNTIY
>TRBJ2-6|TRBV6-2/TRBV6-3
ASRSAGASGANVLT
>TRBJ2-2|TRBV24-1
ATSETPSAGELF
>TRBJ2-3|TRBV27
ASSPRTGSTDTQY
>TRBJ2-2|TRBV5-1
ASSLDQTGTGELF
>TRBJ2-1|TRBV5-4
ASSLLAGEPYNEQF
>TRBJ2-1|TRBV24-1
ATGLAGGSSYNEQF
>TRBJ2-7|TRBV5-1
ASSLRLGGGQSSYEQY
>TRBJ2-1|TRBV18
ASSPQGLPNNEQF
>TRBJ1-1|TRBV20-1
SASGQLNTEAF
>TRBJ2-3|TRBV24-1
ATSALTDRVALSTDTQY
>TRBJ1-6|TRBV10-2
ASSPGQGAGSPLH
>TRBJ1-5|TRBV12-3/TRBV12-4
ASRMAAADNQPQH
>TRBJ2-7|TRBV2
ASSGTSGRVSYEQY
>TRBJ2-5|TRBV4-3
ASSRTGGSGETQY
>TRBJ2-2|TRBV5-1
ASSFNGITTGELF
>TRBJ2-7|TRBV5-1
ASSTGTSGRYEQY
>TRBJ2-5|TRBV7-3
ASSFGGAETQY
>TRBJ1-3|TRBV6-4
ASSPAQGPGNTIY
>TRBJ2-1|TRBV30
AWSVWAGVYNEQF
>TRBJ2-2|TRBV2
ASTPGLVNTGELF
>TRBJ2-7|TRBV20-1
SATGSTLGYEQY
>TRBJ2-3|TRBV9
ASSPRGARTSTDTQY
>TRBJ1-5|TRBV7-9
ASSPSGTNQPQH
>TRBJ2-1|TRBV4-2
ASSQEPGLAGFDEQF
>TRBJ2-2|TRBV4-3
ASSQEASGRAGELF
>TRBJ1-6|TRBV15
ATSRGGDSPLH
>TRBJ1-5|TRBV12-3/TRBV12-4
ASSLARGVNQPQH
>TRBJ2-5|TRBV20-1
SAREGTSGLGTLY
>TRBJ1-1|TRBV20-1
SAEYGQGFTEAF
>TRBJ2-7|TRBV25-1
ASSEAGDEQY
>TRBJ2-3|TRBV6-6
ASRTSGFTDTQY